The source of this TCR beta chain is a study of T cells in tuberculosis. TCRdb keeps only in-frame clones here, not all; method: immunoSEQ multiplex PCR. In the table there are tens of thousands of clones, around 82% of which are singletons. CDR1 LGHNA and CDR2 YSLEER come from the germline V gene. V lost 4 bases, J lost 9 bases, and 14 bases stayed unmatched. The CDR3 is 16 amino acids. Time point in this sample: new active TB diagnosis, blood taken before or within 7 days of starting treatment. On average around 100,000 T cells per donor were immunosequenced. V gene TRBV4-3 combines with J gene TRBJ2-1; 8 nucleotides match TRBD1. The clonotype originates from an adult with tuberculosis. Sequencing used PBMCs, obtained at tuberculosis diagnosis. The CDR3 DNA reads as TGCGCCAGCAGCCCAAGAGGCGGACAGGGTAACAGTGAGCAGTTCTTC. Its protein product is CASSPRGGQGNSEQFF.